Below, 23 T cell receptor beta chains from the same sample are listed, as sequenced in a study of human thymus T cells. It was from resections taken during corrective heart surgery that the thymus tissue came. Clones were sequenced by immunoSEQ multiplex PCR, and TCRdb holds only the in-frame ones, with some missing. The data show tens of thousands of clones, around 96% seen once. The sequencing sample was made of thymus tissue. The receptors were sampled from a boy less than two years old with a congenital heart defect but otherwise immunologically healthy.

The chain carries TRBV11-2 and TRBJ2-3; the D is unclear. Germline lookup yields CDR1 SGHAT and CDR2 FQNNGV. V lost 7 bases and J 0 bases, leaving 23 bases between the germline ends. This CDR3 has 18 residues. CDR3 sequence: CASTNLAPGPPSTDTQYF. DNA for the CDR3: TGTGCCAGCACCAACCTCGCCCCCGGGCCCCCTAGCACAGATACGCAGTATTTT.

This clone was recorded only once. The rearrangement links TRBV29-1 to TRBJ1-3; tentatively, D is TRBD1 (6 bases). Per the germline V gene, CDR1 is SQVTM and CDR2 is ANQGSEA. V lost 2 bases to trimming and J lost 0 bases, with 23 bases between them. The CDR3 is made up of 19 amino acids. CDR3 loop: CSVETVPSEGVSSGNTIYF. Written as DNA, the CDR3 is TGCAGCGTTGAAACGGTACCCTCCGAGGGGGTTAGCTCTGGAAACACCATATATTTT.

V and J are TRBV11-3 and TRBJ1-3; 8 bases agree with TRBD1. Germline V gives CDR1 SGHNT, CDR2 YENEEA. This CDR3 is 17 amino acids long. J was trimmed by 4 bases and V by 1 base; bases with no gene match: 9. CDR3 amino acids: CASSLAKRGQGGNTIYF. CDR3 in DNA: TGTGCCAGCAGCTTAGCCAAACGTGGACAGGGAGGAAACACCATATATTTT.

The chain links TRBV10-3 to TRBJ2-5; D gene unclear. Per the germline V gene, CDR1 is ENHRY and CDR2 is SYGVKD. Trimming took 0 bases from V and 2 from J, leaving 16 bases between them. The CDR3 totals 17 residues. Here the CDR3 DNA reads TGTGCCATCAGTGAGTCTTTGCTACAGCCACATCAAGAGACCCAGTACTTC. Protein sequence: CAISESLLQPHQETQYF.

The chain has TRBV19 and TRBJ2-3; 9 bases map to TRBD1. The CDR3 has 15 amino acids. Germline V gene data show CDR1 as LNHDA and CDR2 as SQIVND (reference sequence). V dropped 4 bases and J dropped 6; count of bases not matched to a gene: 8. CDR3 protein: CASSRGTGSRDTQYF. CDR3 nucleotides: TGTGCCAGTAGTAGGGGGACAGGGTCGAGGGATACGCAGTATTTT. The complete variable domain, with remaining parts taken from reference TRBV19 and TRBJ2-3, reads DGGITQSPKYLFRKEGQNVTLSCEQNLNHDAMYWYRQDPGQGLRLIYYSQIVNDFQKGDIAEGYSVSREKKESFPLTVTSAQKNPTAFYLCASSRGTGSRDTQYFGPGTRLTVL.

The chain carries TRBV25-1 and TRBJ2-7; D may be TRBD2 (6 bases). Germline CDR1 and CDR2: MGHDK and SYGVNS. The CDR3 has 15 residues. The V gene lost 8 bases and the J gene lost 0 bases, with 17 bases spanning the gap. The CDR3 protein is CASGSNGSFSYEQYF. The CDR3 bases are TGTGCCAGCGGGTCCAACGGGAGCTTCTCCTACGAGCAGTACTTC.

CDR3 DNA sequence: TGTGCCAGCAGGAAGGAGGGACTAGCGGGAGGTCGAGCCTACAATGAGCAGTTCTTC. Translating gives CASRKEGLAGGRAYNEQFF. The chain employs TRBV27 and TRBJ2-1, with 15 positions matching TRBD2. V gave up 6 bases and J gave up 2 bases; unmatched junction bases: 11. Looked up from germline, CDR1 is MNHEY and CDR2 is SMNVEV (reference sequence). The CDR3 contains 19 residues.

The genes are TRBV14 and TRBJ2-7; 7 nucleotides align to TRBD2. J lost 3 bases, V lost 4 bases, and 12 bases had no gene match. The CDR3 covers 16 residues. Germline V gene sequence: CDR1 SGHDN, CDR2 FVKESK. The CDR3 coding sequence is TGTGCCAGCAGCCCGGAGTTGGGACTATACATCTACGAGCAGTACTTC. As protein: CASSPELGLYIYEQYF.

The chain couples TRBV5-4 to TRBJ2-7, with D hard to call. There are 13 residues in the CDR3. Looked up from germline, CDR1 is SGHNT and CDR2 is YYREEE (reference sequence). CDR3 amino acids: CARRSSLSYEQYF. The DNA of the CDR3 is TGTGCTCGTCGTAGCAGCCTTTCCTACGAGCAGTACTTC. The full variable domain, rest sourced from reference TRBV5-4 and TRBJ2-7, is ETGVTQSPTHLIKTRGQQVTLRCSSQSGHNTVSWYQQALGQGPQFIFQYYREEENGRGNFPPRFSGLQFPNYSSELNVNALELDDSALYLCARRSSLSYEQYFGPGTRLTVT.

The V gene is TRBV25-1, the J gene TRBJ2-1; the D gene could be TRBD1 or TRBD2 (5 bases each). Germline-derived CDR1 and CDR2 are MGHDK and SYGVNS. Between the trimmed V and J ends, which lost 5 bases and 0 bases, there was a span of 11 bases. CDR3 length: 15 residues. The CDR3 DNA reads TGTGCCAGCAGTATGGGGGAATGCTCCTACAATGAGCAGTTCTTC. This encodes CASSMGECSYNEQFF.

The V call is TRBV28, the J call TRBJ1-1; 9 nucleotides align to TRBD1. Per the germline V gene, CDR1 is MDHEN and CDR2 is SYDVKM. V was clipped by 4 bases and J by 5 bases; unmatched bases: 5. The CDR3 is 14 amino acids. The CDR3 DNA sequence: TGTGCCAGCAGTTCCCCAGACAGGGGGACTGAAGCTTTCTTT. It encodes CASSSPDRGTEAFF.

The rearrangement uses TRBV27 and TRBJ2-7; D not certain. V was clipped by 5 bases and J by 1 base, with 12 bases between them. Germline V gene lookup returns CDR1 MNHEY and CDR2 SMNVEV (reference sequence). The CDR3 has 14 residues. CDR3 in DNA: TGTGCCAGCAGTCCCCGTACAGTTTCCTACGAGCAGTACTTC. The encoded protein is CASSPRTVSYEQYF.

The rearrangement joins TRBV28 to TRBJ1-5; D uncertain. The CDR3 has 14 residues. The germline V and J ends were trimmed by 3 bases and 0 bases, with 6 bases remaining between them. CDR1 and CDR2 (germline): MDHEN, SYDVKM. The CDR3 nucleotides are TGTGCCAGCAGTTTCAGGTATAGCAATCAGCCCCAGCATTTT. Its translation: CASSFRYSNQPQHF. Together with reference TRBV28 and TRBJ1-5, the CDR3 gives the full variable domain: DVKVTQSSRYLVKRTGEKVFLECVQDMDHENMFWYRQDPGLGLRLIYFSYDVKMKEKGDIPEGYSVSREKKERFSLILESASTNQTSMYLCASSFRYSNQPQHFGDGTRLSIL.

The CDR3: CASSLGQGADQPQHF. CDR3 nucleotides: TGTGCCAGCAGCTTGGGACAGGGCGCGGATCAGCCCCAGCATTTT. J is TRBJ1-5 and V is TRBV5-4; 7 nucleotides agree with TRBD1. The CDR3 covers 15 residues. Trimming cost V 0 bases and J 5 bases; bases outside gene matches: 5. Germline V lookup: CDR1 SGHNT, CDR2 YYREEE (reference sequence). Based on the CDR3 plus reference TRBV5-4 and TRBJ1-5, the full variable domain is ETGVTQSPTHLIKTRGQQVTLRCSSQSGHNTVSWYQQALGQGPQFIFQYYREEENGRGNFPPRFSGLQFPNYSSELNVNALELDDSALYLCASSLGQGADQPQHFGDGTRLSIL.

The V gene is TRBV9, the J gene TRBJ2-4, with 12 positions matching TRBD2. The CDR3 runs 20 residues. Unmatched junction bases numbered 15, after V lost 2 bases and J lost 3 bases. Germline V gives CDR1 SGDLS, CDR2 YYNGEE. The CDR3 region has the DNA TGTGCCAGCAGCGTGCGTAGAGAGACTAGCGGGAGTTGTGGCAAAAACATTCAGTACTTC. Amino acids: CASSVRRETSGSCGKNIQYF.

V gene TRBV15 combines with J gene TRBJ1-1; no clear D. The germline gives CDR1 LNHNV, CDR2 YYDKDF (reference sequence). This CDR3 has 16 residues. V lost 0 bases to trimming and J lost 1 base, with 12 bases between them. In DNA, the CDR3 is TGTGCCACCAGCAGAGATCTAACTGTAGGGAACACTGAAGCTTTCTTT. Protein product: CATSRDLTVGNTEAFF.

The chain couples TRBV11-2 to TRBJ2-7; 9 bases align to TRBD2. With V trimmed by 1 base and J by 0 bases, 7 bases remained unmatched. The CDR3 has 17 residues. Per germline, CDR1 SGHAT and CDR2 FQNNGV. CDR3 in amino acids: CASSLVGIAGVSYEQYF. CDR3 DNA: TGTGCCAGCAGCTTAGTGGGGATAGCGGGGGTCTCCTACGAGCAGTACTTC.

This clone appeared a few times. V and J are TRBV6-1 and TRBJ1-6, with D hard to call. There are 14 residues in the CDR3. Germline V gene data show CDR1 as MNHNS and CDR2 as SASEGT. V was trimmed by 4 bases and J by 7 bases, leaving 11 bases between them. CDR3: CASSAGRANSPLHF. The DNA of the CDR3 is TGTGCCAGCAGTGCTGGACGGGCCAATTCACCCCTCCACTTT.

The V gene is TRBV19, the J gene TRBJ2-6; the D gene is possibly TRBD2 (5 bases). In germline, CDR1 is LNHDA, CDR2 SQIVND (reference sequence). CDR3 length: 16 amino acids. Trimming pared 3 bases from V and 0 bases from J, leaving 9 bases between. CDR3 nucleotide sequence: TGTGCCAGTAGTATTTTCACTAGCTCTGGGGCCAACGTCCTGACTTTC. It encodes CASSIFTSSGANVLTF. The entire variable domain, with the rest obtained from reference TRBV19 and TRBJ2-6, is as follows: DGGITQSPKYLFRKEGQNVTLSCEQNLNHDAMYWYRQDPGQGLRLIYYSQIVNDFQKGDIAEGYSVSREKKESFPLTVTSAQKNPTAFYLCASSIFTSSGANVLTFGAGSRLTVL.

This chain uses TRBV27 with TRBJ2-1, with D possibly called TRBD1 or TRBD2 (6 bases each). This CDR3 comprises 17 residues. CDR1 and CDR2 (germline): MNHEY, SMNVEV (reference sequence). The ends were cut back, 4 bases at V and 3 bases at J, with 19 bases in the middle. CDR3 DNA: TGTGCCAGCAGTTCCGTCTTGGAGGGGGGCAGCTACAATGAGCAGTTCTTC. It translates to CASSSVLEGGSYNEQFF.

This clone has just one count. The rearrangement uses TRBV9 and TRBJ1-2; no firm D call. V lost 1 base and J lost 2, with 6 bases in between. The CDR3 is 13 residues long. The V gene's germline CDR1 is SGDLS and CDR2 YYNGEE. The CDR3 region is CASSVYPNYGYTF. The CDR3 DNA follows: TGTGCCAGCAGCGTATACCCGAACTATGGCTACACCTTC.

V usage is TRBV19 and J usage is TRBJ2-5; 9 bases line up with TRBD1. Germline V CDR1 and CDR2: LNHDA, SQIVND (reference sequence). The CDR3 extends over 18 amino acids. The trim removed 6 bases at V and 1 base at J, leaving 15 bases unmatched. The CDR3 sequence: CASRDTGGESHGQETQYF. The DNA of the CDR3 is TGTGCCAGTAGAGATACAGGGGGCGAAAGCCATGGCCAAGAGACCCAGTACTTC. Variable domain in full (rest from reference TRBV19 and TRBJ2-5): DGGITQSPKYLFRKEGQNVTLSCEQNLNHDAMYWYRQDPGQGLRLIYYSQIVNDFQKGDIAEGYSVSREKKESFPLTVTSAQKNPTAFYLCASRDTGGESHGQETQYFGPGTRLLVL.

The chain combines TRBV27 with TRBJ1-5; 7 bases match TRBD1. V shed 6 bases and J 0 bases; nucleotides not matched to a gene: 2. The CDR3 length is 14 residues. CDR1 is MNHEY, CDR2 SMNVEV, per germline (reference sequence). The CDR3 region has the DNA TGTGCCAGCAGCGACAGGGATAGCAATCAGCCCCAGCATTTT. This codes for CASSDRDSNQPQHF.